The 5 T cell receptor beta chains below come from one sample, sequenced in a study of CD8+ T cells in alopecia areata. In each case, RNA was isolated and then reverse transcribed into cDNA as the sequencing template. Libraries were prepared by immunoSEQ multiplex PCR; TCRdb keeps only in-frame clonotypes and omits some of them. The table shows a few hundred thousand clones, with about 60% occurring only once. The treatment denotes: oral pan-JAK inhibitor, 5-10 mg twice daily. This material consisted of CD4+ T cells sorted from blood, taken around week 53, from a patient treated with tofacitinib. Receptor source: a human donor with alopecia areata.

A remark on this clone: Other DNA variants within this sample encode the same CDR3. V and J are TRBV5-1 and TRBJ1-1; no clear D gene. V was pared by 0 bases and J by 0 bases, with 3 bases between. The CDR3 loop spans 13 amino acids. Looked up from germline, CDR1 is SGHRS and CDR2 is YFSETQ. DNA for the CDR3: TGCGCCAGCAGCTTGGTTTTGAACACTGAAGCTTTCTTT. Translation gives CASSLVLNTEAFF.

The chain carries TRBV9 and TRBJ2-3, with 8 bases lining up with TRBD2. Germline assignment: CDR1 SGDLS and CDR2 YYNGEE. The CDR3 extends over 14 amino acids. Trimming took 0 bases from V and 6 from J; bases not matched to a gene: 3. The chain's CDR3 is CASSVDLAGDTQYF. The DNA for the CDR3 is TGTGCCAGCAGCGTAGATTTAGCGGGGGATACGCAGTATTTT.

This clone is a singleton in its sample. This chain links TRBV5-1 with TRBJ2-3; D is possibly TRBD1 (5 bases). Germline values: CDR1 SGHRS, CDR2 YFSETQ. Trimming shortened V by 4 bases and J by 0 bases, and 12 bases separated the two germline ends. The CDR3 spans 15 residues. CDR3 amino acids: CASSTTTASTDTQYF. CDR3 DNA sequence: TGCGCCAGCAGCACCACGACAGCTAGCACAGATACGCAGTATTTT.

This clone was seen a handful of times. This sequence joins TRBV2 and TRBJ2-7; 7 bases line up with TRBD2. Germline CDR1 SNHLY, CDR2 FYNNEI. Germline trimming cut 8 bases from V and 0 bases from J; bases unmatched to any gene: 10. This CDR3 spans 15 amino acids. CDR3 amino acids: CASRTGTTFSYEQYF. CDR3 sequence (DNA): TGTGCCAGCCGGACCGGGACTACATTCTCCTACGAGCAGTACTTC.

This clone was counted a few times. The J gene is TRBJ2-3, the V gene TRBV29-1, with 13 bases identical to TRBD2. This CDR3 spans 13 amino acids. Germline V gene data show CDR1 as SQVTM and CDR2 as ANQGSEA. V shed 7 bases, J shed 6 bases, and the junction held 4 bases outside the gene matches. CDR3 residues: CSETSGGDDTQYF. Here the CDR3 DNA reads TGCAGCGAAACTAGCGGGGGGGATGATACGCAGTATTTT.